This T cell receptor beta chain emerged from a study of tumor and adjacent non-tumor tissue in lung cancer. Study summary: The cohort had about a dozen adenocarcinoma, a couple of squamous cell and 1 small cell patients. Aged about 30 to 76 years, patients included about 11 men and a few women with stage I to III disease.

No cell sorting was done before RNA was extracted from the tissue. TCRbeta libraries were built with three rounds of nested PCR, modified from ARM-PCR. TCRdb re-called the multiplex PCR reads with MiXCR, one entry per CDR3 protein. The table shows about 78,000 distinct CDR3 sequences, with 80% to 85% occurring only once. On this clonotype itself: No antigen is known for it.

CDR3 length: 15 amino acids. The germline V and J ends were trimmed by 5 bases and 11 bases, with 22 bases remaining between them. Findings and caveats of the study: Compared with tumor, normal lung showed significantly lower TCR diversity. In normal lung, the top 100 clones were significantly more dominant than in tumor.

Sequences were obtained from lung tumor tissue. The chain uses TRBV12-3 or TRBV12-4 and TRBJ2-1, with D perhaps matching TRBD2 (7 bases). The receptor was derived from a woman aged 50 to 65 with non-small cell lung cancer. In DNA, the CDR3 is TGTGCCAGCAGTCCAAACCGGGGAGGGGGGGATAAGCAGTTCTTC. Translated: CASSPNRGGGDKQFF.